The 12 T cell receptor beta chains listed next were all sequenced from one sample in a study of T cells after yellow fever vaccination. From the 5' RACE reads, TCRdb called clonotypes with MiXCR, one entry per CDR3 protein. The sample records 450,000 to 600,000 distinct CDR3 sequences, about a sixth being singletons. This material consisted of PBMCs, taken 5 to 6 days after the first yellow fever vaccination. The source of these receptors is a man between 18 and 35 years old who received the YFV17D yellow fever vaccine.

As regards this clonotype: One end of the junction varies from germline; a read error may be responsible. This chain links TRBV5-6 with TRBJ2-1, with TRBD2 as a possible D gene (6 bases). Germline assignment: CDR1 SGHDT and CDR2 YYEEEE. The CDR3 sequence is 11 residues long. CDR3 sequence: CASRDPGTELF. CDR3 nucleotide sequence: TGTGCCAGCAGGGACCCCGGGACTGAGCTCTTC. The whole variable domain, remainder taken from reference TRBV5-6 and TRBJ2-1, is DAGVTQSPTHLIKTRGQQVTLRCSPKSGHDTVSWYQQALGQGPQFIFQYYEEEERQRGNFPDRFSGHQFPNYSSELNVNALLLGDSALYLCASRDPGTELFGPGTRLTVL.

This clonotype came up a few times. This sequence joins TRBV24-1 and TRBJ2-5; D not certain. V was trimmed by 4 bases and J by 0 bases, leaving 14 bases between them. The CDR3 loop spans 16 amino acids. Germline CDR1 reads KGHDR; CDR2 reads SFDVKD. The CDR3 loop reads CATSEGRQVHQETQYF. CDR3 nucleotide sequence: TGTGCCACCAGTGAAGGGCGGCAGGTCCACCAAGAGACCCAGTACTTC.

The V and J genes are TRBV20-1 and TRBJ2-2; perhaps TRBD2 as D (7 bases). The CDR3 consists of 14 residues. V was shortened by 1 base and J by 5 bases, with 11 bases between the two germline ends. Germline lookup yields CDR1 DFQATT and CDR2 SNEGSKA (reference sequence). CDR3: CSARARGGTGELFF. The CDR3 DNA reads TGCAGTGCTAGAGCGAGGGGGGGGACCGGGGAGCTGTTTTTT.

V is TRBV4-3 and J is TRBJ2-3; D might be TRBD1 (6 bases). This CDR3 comprises 20 residues. Deletions cut 9 bases from V and 4 bases from J, with 35 bases between. The germline V gene encodes CDR1 LGHNA and CDR2 YSLEER. CDR3 loop: CARPGQHRTGTGGFPDTQYF. CDR3 coding DNA: TGCGCCAGACCTGGACAGCATCGAACGGGGACGGGTGGCTTCCCAGATACGCAGTATTTT.

This chain uses TRBV20-1 with TRBJ1-2, with D possibly matching TRBD1 (5 bases). The germline CDR1 and CDR2 sequences are DFQATT and SNEGSKA (reference sequence). The CDR3 covers 13 residues. The ends were cut back, 5 bases at V and 2 bases at J, with 12 bases in the middle. The CDR3 bases are TGCAGTGCTTCCAGGGATCGAAACTATGGCTACACCTTC. Amino acid sequence: CSASRDRNYGYTF.

This clonotype occurred a few times. The genes are TRBV11-2 and TRBJ2-1; 9 bases line up with TRBD1. CDR1 and CDR2 from the germline V gene are SGHAT and FQNNGV. The J segment lost 13 bases and the V segment lost 5 bases, leaving 6 bases of the junction unmatched. The CDR3 consists of 12 residues. CDR3 DNA: TGTGCCAGCAGCCGGGACAGGGTTCGCCAGTTCTTC. Residues: CASSRDRVRQFF.

This clonotype was counted between two and nine times. The chain employs TRBV19 and TRBJ2-5, with TRBD1 as a possible D gene (5 bases). The CDR3 sequence is 16 residues long. Trimming stripped 5 bases from V and 4 bases from J, with 20 bases between. Germline-derived CDR1 and CDR2 are LNHDA and SQIVND (reference sequence). CDR3 sequence (DNA): TGTGCCAGTAGTTTCGCCACAGGACATGTGGGAGAGACCCAGTACTTC. It specifies CASSFATGHVGETQYF.

J is TRBJ1-1 and V is TRBV29-1, with D perhaps matching TRBD1 (6 bases). Trimming shortened V by 4 bases and J by 9 bases, and 15 bases separated the two germline ends. The CDR3 is 12 amino acids. CDR1 is SQVTM and CDR2 is ANQGSEA in the germline V gene. The CDR3 nucleotides are TGCAGCGTTGTCAGGGGCGCTCCTCAAGCTTTCTTT. This gives the protein CSVVRGAPQAFF.

The V gene is TRBV18, the J gene TRBJ2-7, with TRBD1 matching over 7 bases. Germline CDR1 and CDR2: KGHSH and LQKENI. The CDR3 extends over 16 amino acids. J was trimmed by 2 bases and V by 5 bases; bases with no gene match: 12. The CDR3 region is CASSENPGQPTYEQYV. The CDR3 DNA follows: TGTGCCAGCTCAGAGAATCCGGGACAGCCGACCTACGAGCAGTACGTC.

The rearrangement uses TRBV4-1 and TRBJ2-7, with TRBD2 as a possible D gene (5 bases). Trimming cost V 1 base and J 4 bases, with 8 bases left between them. Germline CDR1 MGHRA, CDR2 YSYEKL. The CDR3 contains 13 residues. The DNA of the CDR3 is TGCGCCAGCAGCCAAGTCCCGGGGTACGAGCAGTACGTC. Protein product: CASSQVPGYEQYV.

J is TRBJ2-7 and V is TRBV6-5; D might be TRBD1 or TRBD2, each matching 5 bases. This CDR3 is built from 13 residues. Germline CDR1 MNHEY, CDR2 SVGAGI. Trimming took 0 bases from V and 7 from J, leaving 10 bases between them. The CDR3 here is CASSYSGTSEQYF. The CDR3 nucleotides read TGTGCCAGCAGTTACTCCGGGACGAGTGAGCAGTACTTC.

This clonotype was found a few times. The V gene is TRBV6-2 or TRBV6-3, the J gene TRBJ1-5; D gene uncertain. The CDR3 is made up of 15 amino acids. Germline V gene data show CDR1 as MNHEY and CDR2 as SVGEGT. Between the trimmed V and J ends, which lost 4 bases and 5 bases, there was a span of 15 bases. The CDR3: CASSFRARRDQPQHF. CDR3 in DNA: TGTGCCAGCAGTTTCCGGGCCAGGCGCGATCAGCCCCAGCATTTT.